This paragraph reports one T cell receptor (beta chain). This clone was detected a few times. No antigen is known for it. The input lacks base qualities; no much larger clone sits a single base away. There are 16 amino acids in the CDR3, from cysteine to phenylalanine inclusive. The retained sequence is limited to the CDR3, 48 bases, with the frame set at the first base. The junction shows trimming of 0 bases on V and 0 bases on J, plus 11 bases between the germline ends. CDR1 and CDR2 (SGDLS, YYNGEE) derive from the germline V gene. In total, 600 or so healthy bone marrow donors made up the cohort. Cohort members were all nominally healthy when sampled, although unrecorded immune exposures were likely present. The donor tested CMV seropositive, placing the donor among the roughly 300 seropositive members of the cohort. A peripheral blood sample was collected from each donor, and TCR beta sequencing was performed on peripheral blood mononuclear cells. Genomic DNA was extracted from the blood cell samples with the Qiagen DNeasy Blood Extraction Kit.

Library method: the immunoSEQ multiplex PCR assay. The multiplex PCR relied on a mix of 60 forward primers for TCR Vbeta segments and 13 reverse primers for TCR Jbeta segments. The CDR3 region of rearranged TCR beta genes was amplified from genomic DNA by a multiplex PCR assay. On the Illumina HiSeq System, the amplified TCR beta libraries were sequenced as 87-base-pair reads. The original pipeline was this. Across the 500 to 850 repertoires, a later analysis counted 60 million to 90 million unique TCR beta chains, approximately 10 million of which were shared by at least two donors. Raw reads were error-corrected and collapsed into unique sequences by a nearest-neighbor algorithm in which closely related sequences were merged to remove PCR and sequencing errors. CDR3 sequences were aligned to IMGT reference sequences to assign V, D and J gene segments. For a sequence to be retained, a match of at least six nucleotides to both a V gene segment and a J gene segment was required. Rearrangements were called productive when the CDR3 lacked stop codons and stayed in frame with V and J; all others were non-productive. Following IMGT convention, CDR3 was defined as the stretch from the second conserved V-encoded cysteine to the conserved J-encoded phenylalanine. The earlier analysis of around 640 of the donors excluded sequences that lacked an unambiguous match to a single V gene segment. An earlier analysis of several hundred of the donors called V segments functional above 56.7% productive rearrangements and segregating when the between-donor standard deviation exceeded 5%. A statistical classification framework was built to diagnose cytomegalovirus status from the catalog of TCR beta chain sequences. In a later analysis, V and J genes were assigned by comparing TCR nucleotide sequences against IMGT/GENE-DB human TR gene sequences. A later analysis assigned CDR3 sequences and most-parsimonious VDJ recombination scenarios with the TCRdist pipeline. In a later analysis, every TCR beta chain was defined by the combination of its CDR3 amino acid sequence and its V-gene family, and reads without a unique V-gene family were dropped. A later analysis removed several hundred highly shared, low-generation-probability nucleotide sequences to deal with suspected cross-contamination and a sequencing artifact. In a later analysis, a clonal expansion index for each public chain was calculated from normalized within-repertoire ranks of inferred template counts. A later analysis computed generation probabilities with a VDJ recombination model fitted to out-of-frame rearrangements, and checked the results against IGoR. In a later analysis, TCR-TCR, TCR-HLA and TCR-CMV co-occurrence was scored with hypergeometric tests, and a repertoire-size bias correction was applied to TCR pairs. In a later analysis, false discovery rates were estimated by permuting HLA or CMV assignments 20 times. In a later analysis, co-occurring TCRs were grouped using DBSCAN, with TCRdist sequence similarity added in when clustering inside HLA-allele-positive subsets. Co-occurrence clustering excluded repertoires with fewer than 30,000 or more than 120,000 public chains, plus five with anomalous nucleotide sharing. What TCRdb holds here is the immuneACCESS table cut down to in-frame rearrangements. Part of the clones is not present; checked against another copy, under half of the missing clones reflect an unresolved V gene, and the others are unexplained. V, J and clone size reflect that table, while D and trimming were determined from the DNA. The sample table records about 170,000 clones; around 79% of these occur just once. The ten largest account for around 0.96% of the sample.

These data originate in a study of cytomegalovirus exposure and HLA in healthy donors (dated by TCRdb to 2017 to 2019). With regard to the full study: In an earlier analysis of approximately 640 of the donors, under 300 Gb of sequence data and 117 million unique TCR beta sequences from about 179 million T cells were reported. A later genetic analysis used genome-wide SNP genotypes for about three fifths of the roughly 700 donors, treating that subset as a discovery cohort. Roughly 300 gigabases of sequencing data and approximately 85 million unique TCR sequences were included in an early release covering under 650 HLA-typed donors. Rather than using new phenotypic data, the later analysis identified candidate immune exposures from TCR beta sequences and from how often those sequences occurred across donors. The aim of the study was to test whether cataloging public T cell receptors could identify signatures of past pathogen exposure. The number of donors typed differed by locus, with 629-630 for A, B, C, DRB1 and DQB1, more than 500 for DQA1, about 610 for DPA1, and roughly 450 for DPB1. Because of strong linkage in the cohort, roughly five DR-DQ haplotypes were treated as single units for association and clustering. To decide whether each TCR beta V gene segment behaved as functional or pseudogenic, an earlier analysis of several hundred of the donors relied on high-throughput TCR beta sequencing. Besides the first cohort of under 700 subjects, a separate validation cohort made up of 120 different subjects was used. Alongside the repertoire data, information on donor age, sex, ethnicity and CMV serostatus was compiled. The study used immunosequencing to profile the T cell repertoires of 600 to 850 subjects and linked those repertoires to cytomegalovirus serostatus. To predict cytomegalovirus infection status, the study combined high-throughput TCR immunosequencing, statistical association of individual TCRs with disease status, and machine learning. Both class I and class II loci were covered by HLA typing, at four-digit resolution. Across 398 genotyped donors of the cohort, an average of about 220,000 unique TCR beta nucleotide sequences per donor were sequenced, and 15% to 20% of those sequences were non-productive. Of the roughly 400 genotyped donors, more than 75% were placed in the genetic ancestry cluster associated with self-reported Caucasian donors. A later analysis re-analyzed previously published TCR beta repertoires from 660 or so donors and added high-resolution HLA genotyping to study TCR occurrence patterns. All discovery cohort repertoires had been generated using a single sequencing platform. The paper's findings and limits, for the study overall: In an earlier analysis of fewer than 750 of the donors, most TCR beta V segments were observed in productive rearrangements about 87% or about 30% of the time, broadly matching IMGT annotations. Because counts were too low, roughly 17 rarely observed V segments, including chromosome 9 orphons, were left out of the earlier analysis of 500 to 750 of the donors. The only immune exposure information available for the cohort was CMV serostatus. The classifier was reported to diagnose cytomegalovirus status with high specificity and sensitivity in both the original cohort and the validation cohort. A later genetic analysis associated a missense DCLRE1C variant with V-gene and J-gene trimming of TCR beta chains, and an independent cohort replicated the association. In a later analysis, several top co-occurrence clusters were reported to appear linked to parvovirus B19, influenza, CMV and Epstein-Barr virus. According to a later analysis, most CMV-associated TCR beta chains appeared to be HLA-restricted, and the HLA associations seemed to be driven largely by CMV exposure. Correlated functional status among segregating V segments might reflect linkage disequilibrium, but an unknown experimental factor could not be ruled out. While some public TCRs were present in many individuals, most TCR sequences turned up only very rarely across donors. A further reported finding was that TCR beta sequences accurately predicted the HLA-A and HLA-B alleles for most subjects in the first cohort. Assigning TCR associations to individual alleles was difficult when HLA alleles, especially DR and DQ, strongly co-occurred. A later analysis found that TCR association rates varied across HLA loci, with DRB1 alleles showing the most associated TCRs and HLA-C alleles the fewest. Because HLA typing was unavailable for some donors at each locus, only the typed subset was used in association tests. A later analysis associated 16,951 TCR beta sequences with specific HLA alleles at a false discovery rate of 0.05. In vitro tests confirmed that a few of the cytomegalovirus-associated TCR beta chains recognize cytomegalovirus antigens. The presence/absence analyses assumed that sequencing depth was roughly uniform across donors, and that assumption may not be true. In this cohort, only TCR beta chains were sequenced, and detectable features were limited by the absence of alpha or paired-chain data. The 87-base-pair reads could not distinguish some IMGT-functional V segments, including TRBV6-2 and TRBV6-3, so those segments were excluded. The sequencing pipeline was judged likely to have produced a cluster of highly shared sequence variants as a technical artifact. In the study, around 150 TCR beta chains were listed as associated with cytomegalovirus. The authors suggested that the approach could potentially be extended to other disease states and immunological phenotypes. Compared with the roughly 700-donor mean, donors in an Asian-associated ancestry cluster had fewer N-insertions in productive TCRs, according to a later genetic analysis. In a later analysis, HLA-associated TCR beta chains showed more clonal expansion and lower generation probabilities than non-associated chains that were equally common.

The clonotype was recovered from a woman aged 50 to 65 in good health and CMV-seropositive. What was sequenced was PBMCs. The chain joins TRBV9 to TRBJ2-3; the D gene cannot be named for sure. The CDR3 has the sequence CASSVDTPSSTDTQYF. The sequence in DNA is TGTGCCAGCAGCGTAGACACACCCAGTAGCACAGATACGCAGTATTTT. The full variable domain, with segments outside the CDR3 supplied by the reference TRBV9 and TRBJ2-3 proteins, appears as DSGVTQTPKHLITATGQRVTLRCSPRSGDLSVYWYQQSLDQGLQFLIQYYNGEERAKGNILERFSAQQFPDLHSELNLSSLELGDSALYFCASSVDTPSSTDTQYFGPGTRLTVL.